This is a list of T cell receptor beta chains from one sample in a study of shared clonotypes between healthy human individuals. Sequenced by immunoSEQ multiplex PCR; TCRdb stores in-frame clones only, minus some. There are millions of clones in the sample; just over 90% occur only once, and approximately 1.7% lies in the top ten. The sample comprised naive CD8+ T cells from PBMCs. The receptors here all came from a man in his late teens or twenties in good health. Some clones in this sample may be carry-over from other donors' samples. Each CDR3 is given with its conserved first and last residue. The D gene is left open where the match is weak. A row's size may be missing; if present it is once, few, many or a size class.

TGTGCCAGCAGTTTAGGTCAGGAGATCGAGCAGTACTTC	CASSLGQEIEQYF	TRBV28	.	.	TRBJ2-7
TGTGCCAGCAGGACGGGACTCCCAAACACCGGGGAGCTGTTTTTT	CASRTGLPNTGELFF	TRBV7-8	.	.	TRBJ2-2
TGTGCCAGCAGCCAAGGCGGAGCAACTAATGAAAAACTGTTTTTT	CASSQGGATNEKLFF	TRBV4-2	.	.	TRBJ1-4
TGTGCCAGCAGTTTGGGTTTAGGGGTGGCTGAAGCTTTCTTT	CASSLGLGVAEAFF	TRBV28	.	.	TRBJ1-1
TGCAGCGTCTTTGTGGACTCAGGGTACGAGCAGTACTTC	CSVFVDSGYEQYF	TRBV29-1	.	.	TRBJ2-7
TGCGCCAGCAGCCCTGGAGGCAGTTATGAAAAACTGTTTTTT	CASSPGGSYEKLFF	TRBV5-1	.	.	TRBJ1-4
TGTGCCAGCAGCGGCGGCCCGCAGGCCGGGGAGCTGTTTTTT	CASSGGPQAGELFF	TRBV6-6	.	.	TRBJ2-2
TGTGCCAGCAGCGTCGCTAGCGGGACCTACGAGCAGTACTTC	CASSVASGTYEQYF	TRBV9	TRBD2	.	TRBJ2-7
TGTGCCAGCAGCTTTGGGACTAGCGGGATTCAAGAGCAGTACTTC	CASSFGTSGIQEQYF	TRBV5-6	TRBD2	.	TRBJ2-7
TGTGCCAGCCAGATGTACCCCTACGAGCAGTACTTC	CASQMYPYEQYF	TRBV28	.	.	TRBJ2-7
TGTGCCAGCAGTGAATCGAAGCGACTATACAATGAGCAGTTCTTC	CASSESKRLYNEQFF	TRBV25-1	.	.	TRBJ2-1
TGTGCCAGCAGCCTCCATTTATTCTTAGCGGGAGGGCCTAATGAGCAGTTCTTC	CASSLHLFLAGGPNEQFF	TRBV21-1	.	.	TRBJ2-1
TGTGCCAGCAGTTTACCCCCCTGGCAGGATACCAATGAAAAACTGTTTTTT	CASSLPPWQDTNEKLFF	TRBV27	.	.	TRBJ1-4
TGTGCCAGCAGTTTCCGGGACAGGGATGTCAATGAGCAGTTCTTC	CASSFRDRDVNEQFF	TRBV27	TRBD1	.	TRBJ2-1
TGTGCCAGCAGTTCTCTAGCGGGAGGGTCAGATACGCAGTATTTT	CASSSLAGGSDTQYF	TRBV7-9	TRBD2	.	TRBJ2-3
TGTGCCAGCAGGGGGCTAGCGGGTATATACTACGAGCAGTACTTC	CASRGLAGIYYEQYF	TRBV2	TRBD2	.	TRBJ2-7
TGTGCCAGCAGTGACCCCCCATCTGGAAACACCATATATTTT	CASSDPPSGNTIYF	TRBV6-1	.	.	TRBJ1-3
TGCGCCAGCAGTGAGACGGTGAACACTGAAGCTTTCTTT	CASSETVNTEAFF	TRBV10-1	.	many	TRBJ1-1
TGTGCCAGTTTACTGAGCAGGGAAATCGCTGAAGCTTTCTTT	CASLLSREIAEAFF	TRBV19	.	.	TRBJ1-1
TGTGCCAGTAGTATAAGGGATTTGTTTCAGACCCAGTACTTC	CASSIRDLFQTQYF	TRBV19	.	once	TRBJ2-5
TGTGCCAGCAGTTTAACTCCGAGGCATGAGCAGTTCTTC	CASSLTPRHEQFF	TRBV27	.	.	TRBJ2-1
TGTGCCATCAGTCAAGCGGGAGGGCCCTACAATGAGCAGTTCTTC	CAISQAGGPYNEQFF	TRBV10-3	TRBD2	.	TRBJ2-1
TGTGCCAGCAGCGCGGGACTAGCGGGAGGGTGGGAGCAGTACTTC	CASSAGLAGGWEQYF	TRBV9	TRBD2	.	TRBJ2-7
TGTGCCAGCAGTCATCGAGGCTCGGGGGGAAACATTCAGTACTTC	CASSHRGSGGNIQYF	TRBV27	TRBD2	.	TRBJ2-4
TGTGCCAGCAGACTAGCGGGAGAGGAAGAGCAGTACTTC	CASRLAGEEEQYF	TRBV6-5	TRBD2	.	TRBJ2-7
TGTGCCAGCAGCGTCGGACAGGGATTCTACGAGCAGTACTTC	CASSVGQGFYEQYF	TRBV9	TRBD1	.	TRBJ2-7
TGTGCCAGCTCACTTGGGACAGAGAACGAGCCCCAGCATTTT	CASSLGTENEPQHF	TRBV18	TRBD1	.	TRBJ1-5
TGTGCCAGCAGGGGACTCGACCCCTCCTACGAGCAGTACTTC	CASRGLDPSYEQYF	TRBV2	.	.	TRBJ2-7
TGTGCCAGCAGCCTGGGGGGGGCAGGCCATCAGCCCCAGCATTTT	CASSLGGAGHQPQHF	TRBV5-6	.	.	TRBJ1-5
TGCGCCAGCAGCCAAGAGGGACTAGTAACTGCCGGGGCCGAGCAGTACTTC	CASSQEGLVTAGAEQYF	TRBV4-1	TRBD2	.	TRBJ2-7
TGTGCCATCAGTGAGTCGAAGGGGGTCACAGATACGCAGTATTTT	CAISESKGVTDTQYF	TRBV10-3	.	.	TRBJ2-3
TGCGCCAGCAGCCAGAGGGGGGAGGCCTACGAGCAGTACTTC	CASSQRGEAYEQYF	TRBV5-1	.	.	TRBJ2-7
TGTGCCAGCATCCCCCGGGACAGGCTATCCTACAATGAGCAGTTCTTC	CASIPRDRLSYNEQFF	TRBV7-9	TRBD1	.	TRBJ2-1
TGTGCCAGCAGCCCCTTCGGGACAGATACGCAGTATTTT	CASSPFGTDTQYF	TRBV9	.	.	TRBJ2-3
TGTGCCTGGGGTGGGGGCTTAGAAGCTTTCTTT	CAWGGGLEAFF	TRBV30	.	.	TRBJ1-1
TGTGCCAGCAGTTTAAGCCCTTACAACTCTGGAAACACCATATATTTT	CASSLSPYNSGNTIYF	TRBV27	.	.	TRBJ1-3
TGTGCCAGCGGGCCGGGAGGGTCCTACAATGAGCAGTTCTTC	CASGPGGSYNEQFF	TRBV27	TRBD2	.	TRBJ2-1
TGTGCCAGCAGTCCCGGACTAGCGGGAGTAGCGTATTTT	CASSPGLAGVAYF	TRBV27	TRBD2	.	TRBJ2-3
TGTGCCAGCAGTGATCCCCGGGGATACAATGAGCAGTTCTTC	CASSDPRGYNEQFF	TRBV9	.	.	TRBJ2-1
TGTGCCAGCAGCAAGACAGTAGGGTATACTGAAGCTTTCTTT	CASSKTVGYTEAFF	TRBV5-5	.	once	TRBJ1-1
TGCGCCAGCAGCCAGACAGGGCCCCCTGGGGCCAACGTCCTGACTTTC	CASSQTGPPGANVLTF	TRBV4-1	TRBD1	.	TRBJ2-6
TGTGCCAGCAGTTCGACCTCCAGGGGCACTGAAGCTTTCTTT	CASSSTSRGTEAFF	TRBV28	.	.	TRBJ1-1
TGTGCCAGCAGTCCCGGGGGGAACAGGGTCGGGGATACGCAGTATTTT	CASSPGGNRVGDTQYF	TRBV27	.	.	TRBJ2-3
TGTGCCAGCACTTCCGGGACTAGCGGGAGAGGGAATGAGCAGTTCTTC	CASTSGTSGRGNEQFF	TRBV27	TRBD2	.	TRBJ2-1
TGTGCCAGCAGTCCTCGGGGCGGTGGGTTAACGCAGTATTTT	CASSPRGGGLTQYF	TRBV25-1	.	.	TRBJ2-3
TGCAGCGTTGGGGGAGAGACCCAGTACTTC	CSVGGETQYF	TRBV29-1	.	.	TRBJ2-5
TGTGCCAGCAGTTCCTCAGGGGAACTTCAAGAGACCCAGTACTTC	CASSSSGELQETQYF	TRBV6-6	.	.	TRBJ2-5
TGTGCCAGCAGCTCACTAGCGGGAGGTTACACCGGGGAGCTGTTTTTT	CASSSLAGGYTGELFF	TRBV7-6	TRBD2	.	TRBJ2-2
TGCAGCGTTGGAGCAGGGGAGTTCTTC	CSVGAGEFF	TRBV29-1	.	.	TRBJ2-1